One sample yielded the 30 T cell receptor beta chains listed below, sequenced in a study of blood T cell repertoires in COVID-19. Only in-frame clones appear in the TCRdb table, and some are missing; sequencing was by immunoSEQ multiplex PCR. The sample contains roughly 380,000 clones, roughly 90% of which appear only once. The material sequenced was peripheral blood. The source is a middle-aged woman with COVID-19, enrolled during active disease.

A single count supports this clone. V is TRBV5-1 and J is TRBJ2-1; perhaps TRBD1 as D (5 bases). The CDR3 has 14 residues. Germline-derived CDR1 and CDR2 are SGHRS and YFSETQ. V was clipped by 4 bases and J by 6 bases, with 14 bases between them. CDR3 residues: CASSPRTFGNEQFF. The DNA for the CDR3 is TGCGCCAGCAGCCCAAGGACATTTGGCAATGAGCAGTTCTTC.

The chain carries TRBV7-2 and TRBJ1-1; D perhaps matches TRBD1 (5 bases). V lost 3 bases and J 3 bases, leaving 14 bases between the germline ends. This CDR3 contains 15 residues. Germline CDR1 reads SGHTA; CDR2 reads FQGNSA. CDR3 in DNA: TGTGCCAGCAGCTTTCTCGGTGCGGGGGACACTGAAGCTTTCTTT. Translated, it gives CASSFLGAGDTEAFF. The entire variable domain, with the rest obtained from reference TRBV7-2 and TRBJ1-1, is as follows: GAGVSQSPSNKVTEKGKDVELRCDPISGHTALYWYRQSLGQGLEFLIYFQGNSAPDKSGLPSDRFSAERTGGSVSTLTIQRTQQEDSAVYLCASSFLGAGDTEAFFGQGTRLTVV.

This chain connects TRBV5-6 to TRBJ2-5; D is unclear. The CDR3 is made up of 14 amino acids. The V and J ends lost 4 bases and 0 bases respectively, with 10 bases between them. Per the germline V gene, CDR1 is SGHDT and CDR2 is YYEEEE. CDR3 in DNA: TGTGCCAGCAGCCCGCGGAATGACCAAGAGACCCAGTACTTC. Its translation: CASSPRNDQETQYF.

The chain uses TRBV7-8 and TRBJ2-7, with 13 nucleotides matching TRBD2. This CDR3 has 19 residues. Germline V gene data show CDR1 as SGHVS and CDR2 as FQNEAQ. With V trimmed by 1 base and J by 0 bases, 9 bases remained unmatched. The CDR3 nucleotides read TGTGCCAGCAGCTTAGGGGAGGGACTAGCGGGACTCAGCTCCTACGAGCAGTACTTC. Translation: CASSLGEGLAGLSSYEQYF.

The chain is built from TRBV11-3 and TRBJ2-1; possibly TRBD1 for D (6 bases). The germline CDR1 and CDR2 sequences are SGHNT and YENEEA. Trimming left V 1 base short and J 2 bases short, with 21 bases between. The CDR3 has 19 residues. As DNA, the CDR3 is TGTGCCAGCAGCTTAGGTCAGGGGTCCCCCCAAGACCCCTACAATGAGCAGTTCTTC. It yields the protein CASSLGQGSPQDPYNEQFF.

The rearrangement uses TRBV7-2 and TRBJ1-2, with D possibly matching TRBD1 (6 bases). V shed 0 bases and J shed 1 base, with 15 bases lying between them. CDR1 is SGHTA and CDR2 is FQGNSA in the germline V gene. The CDR3 consists of 17 residues. The CDR3 here is CASSLALGGRDNYGYTF. DNA of the CDR3: TGTGCCAGCAGCTTAGCGCTTGGGGGCCGAGATAACTATGGCTACACCTTC.

J is TRBJ2-7 and V is TRBV7-9; possible D gene TRBD2, 5 bases. Trimming stripped 10 bases from V and 3 bases from J, with 16 bases between. This CDR3 comprises 13 residues. CDR1 SEHNR and CDR2 FQNEAQ come from the germline V gene (reference sequence). The DNA of the CDR3 is TGTGCCATCTCCCGGGATATTGACTACGAGCAGTACTTC. Its protein is CAISRDIDYEQYF.

V is TRBV7-9 and J is TRBJ1-1; TRBD1 agrees at 8 bases. Germline V gene data show CDR1 as SEHNR and CDR2 as FQNEAQ (reference sequence). The V segment lost 5 bases and the J segment 8 bases; nucleotides outside the gene matches: 16. The CDR3 has 16 amino acids. This CDR3 reads CASSGRDRSSDREAFF. CDR3 in DNA: TGTGCCAGCAGCGGTCGGGACAGGAGTTCCGACCGGGAAGCTTTCTTT.

This clone was seen more than once but under ten times. The rearrangement uses TRBV4-3 and TRBJ1-2; D is undetermined. The CDR3 runs 15 residues. V lost 1 base and J lost 1, with 10 bases in between. Germline assignment: CDR1 LGHNA and CDR2 YSLEER. Here the CDR3 DNA reads TGCGCCAGCAGCCAAGCCACAGACCTTAACTATGGCTACACCTTC. This sequence encodes CASSQATDLNYGYTF.

The V gene is TRBV27, the J gene TRBJ1-1; D unclear. CDR1 is MNHEY and CDR2 is SMNVEV in the germline V gene (reference sequence). There are 13 residues in the CDR3. Trimming took 1 base from V and 1 from J, leaving 4 bases between them. The CDR3, as DNA: TGTGCCAGCAGTTTATATAGGAACACTGAAGCTTTCTTT. Its protein is CASSLYRNTEAFF.

The J gene is TRBJ2-5, the V gene TRBV24-1; 15 bases fit TRBD2. The CDR3 runs to 21 residues. Germline values: CDR1 KGHDR, CDR2 SFDVKD. Trimming removed 2 bases from V and 3 bases from J; junction bases left unmatched: 15. Here the CDR3 reads CATSDWGLAGGRGGDKETQYF. The CDR3 DNA follows: TGTGCCACCAGTGATTGGGGACTAGCGGGGGGAAGAGGAGGTGATAAAGAGACCCAGTACTTC.

This sequence joins TRBV15 and TRBJ1-4; 9 nucleotides match TRBD1. This CDR3 has 15 amino acids. Losses at the gene ends were 4 bases for V and 7 bases for J; bases not matched to a gene: 7. Germline V gene sequence: CDR1 LNHNV, CDR2 YYDKDF (reference sequence). Written as DNA, the CDR3 is TGTGCCACCAGCACTCCGGGACAGGGAGGTGAAAAACTGTTTTTT. Its protein is CATSTPGQGGEKLFF. The full variable domain, rest sourced from reference TRBV15 and TRBJ1-4, is DAMVIQNPRYQVTQFGKPVTLSCSQTLNHNVMYWYQQKSSQAPKLLFHYYDKDFNNEADTPDNFQSRRPNTSFCFLDIRSPGLGDTAMYLCATSTPGQGGEKLFFGSGTQLSVL.

The rearrangement joins TRBV9 to TRBJ1-4, with 7 bases fitting TRBD1. Germline values: CDR1 SGDLS, CDR2 YYNGEE. The CDR3 contains 15 residues. Trimming at V came to 2 bases and at J to 4 bases, leaving 5 bases not matched to a gene. CDR3 sequence: CASSVTGALNEKLFF. As DNA, the CDR3 is TGTGCCAGCAGCGTCACAGGGGCTCTTAATGAAAAACTGTTTTTT.

This clone came up a few times. The chain couples TRBV7-3 to TRBJ2-7; the match to TRBD2 covers 7 bases. Losses at the gene ends were 2 bases for V and 5 bases for J; bases not matched to a gene: 0. CDR3 size: 12 residues. CDR1 is SGHTA, CDR2 FQGTGA, per germline. The CDR3 DNA is TGTGCCAGCAGCTTAGGGAGGGACGAGCAGTACTTC. It encodes CASSLGRDEQYF.

This clone appeared a single time. The gene calls are TRBV5-4 and TRBJ1-2; D not certain. The CDR3 has 13 residues. Germline V gene lookup returns CDR1 SGHNT and CDR2 YYREEE (reference sequence). Trimming pared 0 bases from V and 8 bases from J, leaving 11 bases between. The CDR3 protein is CASSLGEVLGYTF. As DNA, the CDR3 is TGTGCCAGCAGCTTGGGGGAGGTGTTAGGCTACACCTTC.

As regards this clone: This same CDR3 is encoded by further DNA sequences in the sample. The chain recombines TRBV5-1 with TRBJ1-1; 11 bases are shared with TRBD1. V trimming: 4 bases; J trimming: 4 bases; junction bases outside the gene matches: 0. The CDR3 runs 13 residues. From germline, CDR1 is SGHRS and CDR2 YFSETQ. Here the CDR3 reads CASSGTGGTEAFF. Here the CDR3 DNA reads TGCGCCAGCAGCGGGACAGGGGGCACTGAAGCTTTCTTT.

This sequence joins TRBV19 and TRBJ1-2; possible D gene TRBD1, 5 bases. The germline V gene encodes CDR1 LNHDA and CDR2 SQIVND (reference sequence). V was shortened by 5 bases and J by 5 bases, with 15 bases between the two germline ends. The CDR3 has 14 amino acids. The CDR3 DNA follows: TGTGCCAGTAGTGCCCGCGGTTCAGGGTATGGCTACACCTTC. This sequence encodes CASSARGSGYGYTF.

The chain carries TRBV5-4 and TRBJ2-7; 7 bases align to TRBD2. This CDR3 has 14 residues. CDR1 and CDR2 from the germline V gene are SGHNT and YYREEE (reference sequence). V trimming: 4 bases; J trimming: 2 bases; junction bases outside the gene matches: 6. CDR3 nucleotide sequence: TGTGCCAGCAGCCCACGCGGGGGACCCTACGAGCAGTACTTC. Translation gives CASSPRGGPYEQYF.

This clone was detected many times. This chain links TRBV6-2 or TRBV6-3 with TRBJ2-7, with a weak D call TRBD2 (6 bases). V dropped 4 bases and J dropped 4 bases, with 14 bases sitting between them. The CDR3 is 14 amino acids. Germline V gives CDR1 MNHEY, CDR2 SVGEGT. This CDR3 reads CASSLVGSIYEQYF. The CDR3 DNA follows: TGTGCCAGCAGTTTAGTCGGGAGTATATACGAGCAGTACTTC.

This chain links TRBV28 with TRBJ1-5, with no clear D. Deletions cut 0 bases from V and 2 bases from J, with 5 bases between. Germline V gene data show CDR1 as MDHEN and CDR2 as SYDVKM. The CDR3 spans 14 residues. The CDR3 sequence is CASSLWPGNQPQHF. Here the CDR3 DNA reads TGTGCCAGCAGTTTATGGCCAGGCAATCAGCCCCAGCATTTT. Together with reference TRBV28 and TRBJ1-5, the CDR3 gives the full variable domain: DVKVTQSSRYLVKRTGEKVFLECVQDMDHENMFWYRQDPGLGLRLIYFSYDVKMKEKGDIPEGYSVSREKKERFSLILESASTNQTSMYLCASSLWPGNQPQHFGDGTRLSIL.

In this sample, this clone turned up once. The rearrangement links TRBV9 to TRBJ2-1; 8 bases match TRBD2. V was pared by 5 bases and J by 9 bases, with 13 bases of the junction left unmatched. This CDR3 is built from 15 residues. Looked up from germline, CDR1 is SGDLS and CDR2 is YYNGEE. This CDR3 reads CASSPGLALQGEQFF. As DNA, the CDR3 is TGTGCCAGCAGTCCCGGACTAGCACTACAGGGTGAGCAGTTCTTC.

CDR3 protein: CASSLTVATNEKLFF. The CDR3, as DNA: TGTGCCAGCAGTTTGACAGTTGCAACTAATGAAAAACTGTTTTTT. The rearrangement uses TRBV28 and TRBJ1-4; a weak D match, TRBD1 (5 bases). Germline-derived CDR1 and CDR2 are MDHEN and SYDVKM. This CDR3 is built from 15 residues. Trimming cost V 3 bases and J 0 bases, with 8 bases left between them.

This clone occurred once. The chain combines TRBV6-4 with TRBJ2-5; the D gene is possibly TRBD2 (6 bases). The CDR3 length is 15 residues. The V gene lost 7 bases and the J gene lost 5 bases, with 20 bases spanning the gap. Per the germline V gene, CDR1 is MRHNA and CDR2 is SNTAGT. CDR3 amino acids: CASKSGREKRETQYF. The CDR3 DNA reads as TGTGCCAGCAAATCCGGCCGGGAGAAAAGGGAGACCCAGTACTTC.

A word on this clone: This sample includes further DNA sequences coding for the same CDR3. The chain links TRBV5-1 to TRBJ1-1; tentative D call: TRBD1 (5 bases). This CDR3 region has 14 residues. The V gene's germline CDR1 is SGHRS and CDR2 YFSETQ. V was clipped by 3 bases and J by 5 bases, with 14 bases between them. The CDR3 region is CASSSQGGGTEAFF. The CDR3 DNA sequence: TGCGCCAGCAGCTCCCAGGGTGGAGGGACTGAAGCTTTCTTT.

V gene TRBV12-3 or TRBV12-4 combines with J gene TRBJ2-4, with 9 bases matching TRBD1. Losses at the gene ends were 6 bases for V and 6 bases for J; bases not matched to a gene: 3. This CDR3 contains 13 residues. The CDR3 DNA sequence: TGTGCCAGCAGAGAGACAGGGGGAAACATTCAGTACTTC. This translates into CASRETGGNIQYF.

The rearrangement uses TRBV19 and TRBJ2-5, with D hard to call. Per the germline V gene, CDR1 is LNHDA and CDR2 is SQIVND (reference sequence). This CDR3 is 12 amino acids long. Trimming cost V 6 bases and J 2 bases, with 7 bases left between them. CDR3 DNA: TGTGCCAGTAGCCCTTCTCAAGAGACCCAGTACTTC. Translated: CASSPSQETQYF.

J is TRBJ2-2 and V is TRBV14; 10 bases are shared with TRBD2. CDR3 size: 15 residues. The V segment lost 4 bases and the J segment 5 bases; nucleotides outside the gene matches: 4. The germline CDR1 and CDR2 sequences are SGHDN and FVKESK. The chain's CDR3 is CASSPQLAGTGELFF. The CDR3 DNA reads as TGTGCCAGCAGCCCGCAACTAGCGGGGACCGGGGAGCTGTTTTTT.

The chain has TRBV29-1 and TRBJ1-2; D perhaps matches TRBD1 (6 bases). Germline V gene sequence: CDR1 SQVTM, CDR2 ANQGSEA. Trimming took off 6 bases at V and 4 bases at J, with 9 bases between the two ends. The CDR3 is made up of 11 amino acids. Here the CDR3 reads CSVWGLYGYTF. The CDR3 bases are TGCAGCGTCTGGGGGCTCTATGGCTACACCTTC. Full variable domain (rest looked up from reference TRBV29-1 and TRBJ1-2): SAVISQKPSRDICQRGTSLTIQCQVDSQVTMMFWYRQQPGQSLTLIATANQGSEATYESGFVIDKFPISRPNLTFSTLTVSNMSPEDSSIYLCSVWGLYGYTFGSGTRLTVV.

The chain combines TRBV5-1 with TRBJ1-2, with D possibly matching TRBD1 (6 bases). The V end was cut by 2 bases, the J end by 4 bases, with 21 bases between. Germline loops: CDR1 SGHRS, CDR2 YFSETQ. The CDR3 has 17 residues. In DNA form, the CDR3 reads TGCGCCAGCAGCTTAGGGGGTTCCCCTCTCGGTAGCTATGGCTACACCTTC. Translated: CASSLGGSPLGSYGYTF.

This chain connects TRBV19 to TRBJ2-1, with a weak D call TRBD2 (6 bases). The CDR3 is 15 residues long. V was pared by 7 bases and J by 6 bases, with 19 bases between. CDR1 and CDR2 from the germline V gene are LNHDA and SQIVND (reference sequence). In nucleotides, the CDR3 is TGTGCCAGTACCGAGTTCTCCAGCGGGCTCAATGAGCAGTTCTTC. Amino acids: CASTEFSSGLNEQFF.